This T cell receptor beta chain was obtained from a study of blood T cell repertoires in COVID-19. Turning to the study itself: The United States, Italy and Spain supplied acute and convalescent COVID-19 samples. Nucleic acid was either cDNA or gDNA, and it came from T cells, B-cell-depleted T cells, or PBMCs.

Original methodology: For nucleated cells, counts were estimated from reference gene primer amplification. Sequenced by immunoSEQ multiplex PCR; TCRdb stores in-frame clones only, minus some. Clonal size and the V and J genes are those of that table, whereas D and trimming came from the DNA. In the table there are about 210,000 clones, around four fifths of which are singletons. The sample taken for sequencing was peripheral blood. This receptor was taken from a man aged 45-65 years with active or convalescent COVID-19.

For the CDR3, the DNA is TGTGCCAGCAGCTCTAATTACGAGCAGTACTTC. It translates to CASSSNYEQYF. The chain is built from TRBV21-1 and TRBJ2-7; the D call of TRBD2 is as the table states it, not checked on the DNA. TRBV21-1 is labeled a pseudogene. The length of the CDR3 is 11 residues.